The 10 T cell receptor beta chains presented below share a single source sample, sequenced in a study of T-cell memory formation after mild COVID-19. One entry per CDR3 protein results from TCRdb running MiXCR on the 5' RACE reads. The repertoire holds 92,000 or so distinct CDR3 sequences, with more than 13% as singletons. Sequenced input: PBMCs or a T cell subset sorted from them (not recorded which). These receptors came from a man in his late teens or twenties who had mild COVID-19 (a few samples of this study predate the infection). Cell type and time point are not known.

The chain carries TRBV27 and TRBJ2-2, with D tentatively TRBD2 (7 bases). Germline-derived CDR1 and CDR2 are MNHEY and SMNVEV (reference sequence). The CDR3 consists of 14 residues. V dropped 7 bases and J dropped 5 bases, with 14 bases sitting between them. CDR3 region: CASTPAGATGELFF. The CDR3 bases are TGTGCCAGCACCCCGGCGGGGGCGACCGGGGAGCTGTTTTTT.

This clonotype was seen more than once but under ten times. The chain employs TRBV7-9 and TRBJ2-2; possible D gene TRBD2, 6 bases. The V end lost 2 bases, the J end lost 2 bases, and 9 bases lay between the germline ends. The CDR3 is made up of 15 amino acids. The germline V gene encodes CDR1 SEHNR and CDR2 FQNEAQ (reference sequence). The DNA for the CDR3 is TGTGCCAGCAGCTTAACGGGGGTTAACACCGGGGAGCTGTTTTTT. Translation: CASSLTGVNTGELFF.

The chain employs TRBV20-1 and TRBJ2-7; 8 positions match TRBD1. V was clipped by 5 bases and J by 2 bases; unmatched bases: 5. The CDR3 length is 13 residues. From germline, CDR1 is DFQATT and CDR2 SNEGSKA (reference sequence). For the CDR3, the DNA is TGCAGTGCTGTGACAGGGGCTCCCTACGAGCAGTACTTC. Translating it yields CSAVTGAPYEQYF.

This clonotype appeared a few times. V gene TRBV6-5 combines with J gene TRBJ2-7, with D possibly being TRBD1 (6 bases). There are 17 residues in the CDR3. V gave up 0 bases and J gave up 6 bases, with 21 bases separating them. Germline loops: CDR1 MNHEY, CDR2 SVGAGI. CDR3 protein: CASSYSFAQGIGGEQYF. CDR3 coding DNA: TGTGCCAGCAGTTACTCGTTTGCACAGGGAATTGGCGGCGAGCAGTACTTC.

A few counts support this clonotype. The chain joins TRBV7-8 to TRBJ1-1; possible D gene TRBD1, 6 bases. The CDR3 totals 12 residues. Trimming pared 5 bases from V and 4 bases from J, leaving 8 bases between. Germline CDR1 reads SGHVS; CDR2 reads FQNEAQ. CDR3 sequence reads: CASSLGATEAFF. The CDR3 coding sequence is TGTGCCAGCAGCCTGGGGGCCACTGAAGCTTTCTTT.

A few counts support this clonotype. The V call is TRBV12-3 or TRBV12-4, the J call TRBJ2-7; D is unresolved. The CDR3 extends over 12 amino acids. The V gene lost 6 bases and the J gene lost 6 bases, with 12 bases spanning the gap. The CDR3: CASSPPLLEQYF. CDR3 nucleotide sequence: TGTGCCAGCAGCCCACCCCTCCTCGAGCAGTACTTC.

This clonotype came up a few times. The CDR3 here is CASSQESGNTIYF. CDR3 DNA sequence: TGCGCCAGCAGCCAAGAATCTGGAAACACCATATATTTT. V usage is TRBV4-1 and J usage is TRBJ1-3, with D unclear. CDR1 and CDR2 (germline): MGHRA, YSYEKL. The CDR3 length is 13 residues. V shed 0 bases and J shed 1 base, with 1 base lying between them.

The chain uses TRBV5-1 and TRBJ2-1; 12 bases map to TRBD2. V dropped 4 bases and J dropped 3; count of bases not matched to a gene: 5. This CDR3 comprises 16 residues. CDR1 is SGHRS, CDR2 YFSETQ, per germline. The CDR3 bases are TGCGCCAGCAGCACAAGGACTAGCGGGGACTACAATGAGCAGTTCTTC. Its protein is CASSTRTSGDYNEQFF.

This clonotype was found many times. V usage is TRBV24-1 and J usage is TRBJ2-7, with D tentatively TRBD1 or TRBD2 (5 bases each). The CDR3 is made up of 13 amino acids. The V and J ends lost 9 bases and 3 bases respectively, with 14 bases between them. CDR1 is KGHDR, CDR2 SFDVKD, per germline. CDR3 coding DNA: TGTGCCACCCGGGATAGGGGAAACTACGAGCAGTACGTC. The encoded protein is CATRDRGNYEQYV.

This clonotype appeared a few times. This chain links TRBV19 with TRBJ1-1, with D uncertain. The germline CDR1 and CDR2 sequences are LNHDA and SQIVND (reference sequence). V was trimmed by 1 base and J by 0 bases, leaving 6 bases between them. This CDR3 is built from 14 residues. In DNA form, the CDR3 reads TGTGCCAGTAGTATAGTACAACTGAACACTGAAGCTTTCTTT. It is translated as CASSIVQLNTEAFF.